This T cell receptor (beta chain) was captured by sequencing in a study of cytomegalovirus exposure and HLA in healthy donors (dated by TCRdb to 2015 to 2018). Regarding the complete study: An earlier analysis of 587 of the donors reported about 260 Gb of sequence data and 117 million unique TCR beta sequences obtained from about 170 million T cells. An early release that covered 500 to 800 HLA-typed donors contained around 330 gigabases of sequencing data and roughly 84 million unique TCR sequences. Of the 398 genotyped donors, over 65% fell in the genetic ancestry cluster associated with self-reported Caucasian donors. The study aimed to test whether cataloging public T cell receptors could reveal signatures of past pathogen exposure. The study used immunosequencing to profile the T cell repertoires of around 600 subjects and linked those repertoires to cytomegalovirus serostatus. Along with the roughly 700-subject first cohort, a separate validation cohort of over a hundred different subjects was used. To predict cytomegalovirus infection status, the study brought together high-throughput TCR immunosequencing, statistical association of individual TCRs with disease status, and machine learning. In a later analysis, previously published TCR beta repertoires from more than 500 donors were re-analyzed and high-resolution HLA genotyping was added so that TCR occurrence patterns could be studied. The later analysis used no new phenotypic data to find candidate immune exposures, relying instead on TCR beta sequences and their occurrence across donors. To decide whether each TCR beta V gene segment behaved as functional or pseudogenic, an earlier analysis of some 600 of the donors relied on high-throughput TCR beta sequencing. Alongside the repertoire data, information on donor age, sex, ethnicity and CMV serostatus was compiled. Genome-wide SNP genotypes for about 55% of the roughly 670 donors were used in a later genetic analysis, which treated that subset as a discovery cohort. All discovery cohort repertoires had been generated on a single sequencing platform. HLA typing included class I and class II loci at four-digit resolution. The number of typed donors differed by locus: roughly 629-630 for A, B, C, DRB1 and DQB1; roughly 510 for DQA1; some 610 for DPA1; and roughly 470 for DPB1. Four or five DR-DQ haplotypes were handled as single units for association and clustering, since linkage in the cohort was strong. On average, 235,054 unique TCR beta nucleotide sequences were sequenced per donor among 398 genotyped donors of the cohort, with roughly 18% of those sequences being non-productive.

Clipping removes 1 base from V and 8 bases from J, with 3 as the unmatched junction base count. The germline V gene provides CDR1 MNHNS and CDR2 SASEGT. The CDR3 holds 13 amino acids from the cysteine to the phenylalanine. CDR3 DNA only is kept here, 39 bases in frame from base 1. Study-wide conclusions, independent of this receptor: For the cohort, immune exposure information was limited to CMV serostatus. Cytomegalovirus status was reported to be diagnosed by the classifier with high specificity and sensitivity in both the original and validation cohorts. In a later analysis, HLA-associated TCR beta chains showed more clonal expansion and lower generation probabilities than non-associated chains that were equally common. A later genetic analysis associated a missense DCLRE1C variant with V-gene and J-gene trimming of TCR beta chains, and an independent cohort replicated the association. Specific HLA alleles were associated with roughly 17,000 TCR beta sequences at a false discovery rate of 0.05 in a later analysis. Sequencing depth was assumed to be roughly uniform across donors in the presence/absence analyses, though that assumption may not hold. The sequencing pipeline was judged likely to have produced a cluster of highly shared sequence variants as a technical artifact. In an earlier analysis of some 500 of the donors, most TCR beta V segments appeared in productive rearrangements about 90% or about 30% of the time, broadly matching IMGT annotations. A later analysis found that most CMV-associated TCR beta chains appeared HLA-restricted, with HLA associations seemingly driven largely by CMV exposure. The earlier analysis of almost 600 of the donors excluded some 15 rarely observed V segments, including chromosome 9 orphons, because counts were too low. A further reported finding was that TCR beta sequences accurately predicted the HLA-A and HLA-B alleles for most subjects in the first cohort. Strong co-occurrence of HLA alleles, especially DR and DQ, made assigning TCR associations to individual alleles difficult. In vitro tests confirmed that three of the cytomegalovirus-associated TCR beta chains recognize cytomegalovirus antigens. Because some donors lacked HLA typing at each locus, the association tests relied only on the typed subset. In a later analysis, TCR association rates were found to vary across HLA loci, with the most associated TCRs seen for DRB1 alleles and the fewest for HLA-C alleles. Linkage disequilibrium might explain the correlated functional status among segregating V segments, but an unknown experimental factor could not be ruled out. This cohort had only TCR beta chains sequenced, and the lack of alpha or paired-chain data limited which features could be detected. The study gave a list of 150 to 200 TCR beta chains associated with cytomegalovirus. According to the authors, the approach could potentially be generalized to other disease states and immunological phenotypes. Across donors, most TCR sequences were observed very rarely, whereas some public TCRs were present in many individuals. Several of the top co-occurrence clusters appeared to be linked to parvovirus B19, influenza, CMV and Epstein-Barr virus, according to a later analysis. In a later genetic analysis, fewer N-insertions in productive TCRs were reported among donors in an Asian-associated ancestry cluster than the roughly 640-donor mean. Some IMGT-functional V segments, including TRBV6-2 and TRBV6-3, could not be told apart with the 87-base-pair reads, so those segments were excluded.

The count of this clone is one. Its specific antigen is unknown. No much larger clone is present one base from it, and per-base qualities are unavailable. The cohort consisted of some 730 healthy bone marrow donors. Cohort members were all nominally healthy when sampled, although unrecorded immune exposures were likely present. The donor was CMV seropositive and belonged to the group of 250 to 350 seropositive cohort members. Every donor gave a peripheral blood sample, and the peripheral blood mononuclear cells from that sample were used for TCR beta sequencing. The Qiagen DNeasy Blood Extraction Kit was used to extract genomic DNA from the blood cell samples. The library was built by means of the immunoSEQ multiplex PCR assay. For the multiplex PCR, a mixture combining 60 forward primers for TCR Vbeta segments and 13 reverse primers for TCR Jbeta segments was used. Amplification of the CDR3 region of rearranged TCR beta genes was performed with a multiplex PCR assay on genomic DNA. On the Illumina HiSeq System, the amplified TCR beta libraries were sequenced as 87-base-pair reads. As for how the authors treated the data: Across the roughly 600 repertoires, a later analysis counted some 80 million unique TCR beta chains, some 11 million of which were shared by at least two donors. A nearest-neighbor algorithm error-corrected the raw reads and collapsed the reads into unique sequences, merging closely related sequences to remove PCR and sequencing errors. V, D and J gene segments were assigned by aligning CDR3 sequences to IMGT reference sequences. Each retained sequence needed at least a six-nucleotide match to both a V gene segment and a J gene segment. Rearrangements were classified as productive when the CDR3 lacked stop codons and remained in frame with V and J, and all other rearrangements were classified as non-productive. CDR3 was defined by IMGT convention, running from the second conserved V-encoded cysteine to the conserved J-encoded phenylalanine. The earlier analysis of about 530 of the donors excluded any sequence lacking an unambiguous match to a single V gene segment. An earlier analysis of just under 600 of the donors called V segments functional above 56.7% productive rearrangements and segregating when the between-donor standard deviation exceeded 5%. A statistical classification framework was developed to diagnose cytomegalovirus status using the catalog of TCR beta chain sequences. V and J gene assignment, in a later analysis, came from comparing TCR nucleotide sequences with IMGT/GENE-DB human TR gene sequences. In a later analysis, CDR3 sequences and most-parsimonious VDJ recombination scenarios were assigned using the TCRdist pipeline. In a later analysis, every TCR beta chain was defined by the combination of its CDR3 amino acid sequence and its V-gene family, and reads without a unique V-gene family were dropped. A later analysis removed several hundred highly shared, low-generation-probability nucleotide sequences to deal with suspected cross-contamination and a sequencing artifact. A later analysis calculated a clonal expansion index for each public chain from normalized within-repertoire ranks of inferred template counts. A later analysis computed generation probabilities with a VDJ recombination model fitted to out-of-frame rearrangements, and checked the results against IGoR. In a later analysis, TCR-TCR, TCR-HLA and TCR-CMV co-occurrence was scored with hypergeometric tests, and a repertoire-size bias correction was applied to TCR pairs. In a later analysis, false discovery rates were estimated by permuting HLA or CMV assignments 20 times. In a later analysis, co-occurring TCRs were grouped using DBSCAN, with TCRdist sequence similarity added in when clustering inside HLA-allele-positive subsets. Repertoires with fewer than 30,000 or more than 120,000 public chains were left out of co-occurrence clustering, as were four to six repertoires with anomalous nucleotide sharing. TCRdb carries this immuneACCESS record with in-frame sequences only. Its versions omit some clonotypes, under half of them owing to an unresolved V gene in the studies checked, with the rest unexplained. V, J and clone size are those of that table, while D and trimming were read from the DNA. The sample profile shows roughly 99,000 clones; roughly 70% of them were found once. The ten top clones hold about 14% of the sample.

The rearrangement combines TRBV6-1 with TRBJ1-2; TRBD1 lines up with 8 middle nucleotides. The clonotype comes from a middle-aged woman in good health and CMV-seropositive. The sample was PBMCs. This receptor carries the CDR3 CASSEVRGRGYTF. Read as DNA, the sequence is TGTGCCAGCAGTGAAGTCAGGGGGCGAGGCTACACCTTC.